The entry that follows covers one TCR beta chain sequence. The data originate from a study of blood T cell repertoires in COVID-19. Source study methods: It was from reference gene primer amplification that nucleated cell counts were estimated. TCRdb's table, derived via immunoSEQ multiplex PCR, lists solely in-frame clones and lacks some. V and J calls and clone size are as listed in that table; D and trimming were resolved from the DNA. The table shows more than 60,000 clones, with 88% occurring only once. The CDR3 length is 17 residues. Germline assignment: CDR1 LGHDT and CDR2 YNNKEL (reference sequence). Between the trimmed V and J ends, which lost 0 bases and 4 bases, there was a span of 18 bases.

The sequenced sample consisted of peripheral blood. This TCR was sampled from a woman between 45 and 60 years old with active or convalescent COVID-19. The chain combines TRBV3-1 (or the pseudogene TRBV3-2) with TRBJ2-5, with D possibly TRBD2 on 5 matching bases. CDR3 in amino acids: CASSQDLFVGVRETQYF. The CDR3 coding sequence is TGTGCCAGCAGCCAAGATCTGTTCGTCGGGGTGCGAGAGACCCAGTACTTC.